A single sample is the source of the 6 T cell receptor beta chains below, sequenced in a study of PD-1 blockade in classical Hodgkin lymphoma. Every patient experienced relapse after autologous stem cell transplantation, and brentuximab vedotin exposure varied. The table came from immunoSEQ multiplex PCR; TCRdb's copy has only in-frame clones and leaves some out. The data show some 40,000 clones, with approximately 80% seen just once and 9.5% to 13% held by the top ten. Sequencing was performed on peripheral blood mononuclear cells (PBMCs), taken at baseline. The receptors shown here come from a human donor with classical Hodgkin lymphoma.

The CDR3 sequence is CASSLAGQGEDEQFF. In DNA, the CDR3 is TGTGCCAGCAGCTTAGCGGGACAGGGAGAGGATGAGCAGTTCTTC. The genes are TRBV13 and TRBJ2-1; 9 positions agree with TRBD1. The germline gives CDR1 PRHDT, CDR2 FYEKMQ (reference sequence). The junction had 6 bases not matched to a gene; V was cut back by 1 base and J by 8 bases. The CDR3 runs to 15 residues.

The gene calls are TRBV27 and TRBJ2-5; D gene ambiguous. Per germline, CDR1 MNHEY and CDR2 SMNVEV (reference sequence). The CDR3 covers 13 residues. V lost 1 base and J lost 4, with 7 bases in between. For the CDR3, the DNA is TGTGCCAGCAGTTTATTGGGCGGAGAGACCCAGTACTTC. Its protein is CASSLLGGETQYF.

This chain links TRBV9 with TRBJ2-2; the D is unclear. CDR1 is SGDLS and CDR2 is YYNGEE in the germline V gene. V was cut by 2 bases and J by 6 bases, with 17 bases left in between. The CDR3 consists of 16 residues. This chain's CDR3 is CASSVLSLGSAGELFF. CDR3 sequence (DNA): TGTGCCAGCAGCGTGTTGTCCCTCGGGTCGGCCGGGGAGCTGTTTTTT.

This clone was seen a few times. The rearrangement joins TRBV7-8 to TRBJ2-7; D gene ambiguous. V lost 5 bases, J lost 1 base, and 15 bases lay in between. Germline lookup yields CDR1 SGHVS and CDR2 FQNEAQ. The CDR3 contains 15 residues. The CDR3 sequence: CASSALRSSSYEQYF. DNA of the CDR3: TGTGCCAGCAGCGCCCTCCGTAGCTCATCCTACGAGCAGTACTTC.

This chain links TRBV28 with TRBJ2-1; D is uncertain. CDR3 length: 15 amino acids. The V end was cut by 5 bases, the J end by 0 bases, with 11 bases between. Germline V gives CDR1 MDHEN, CDR2 SYDVKM. The CDR3 loop is CASSAQLSSYNEQFF. Here the CDR3 DNA reads TGTGCCAGCAGTGCACAACTTAGCTCCTACAATGAGCAGTTCTTC.

The chain recombines TRBV7-2 with TRBJ2-7; 7 bases are a match to TRBD2. The germline V gene has CDR1 SGHTA and CDR2 FQGNSA. CDR3 length equals 15 residues. The J segment lost 0 bases and the V segment lost 1 base, leaving 3 bases of the junction unmatched. CDR3 region: CASSLDGGGSYEQYF. CDR3 DNA sequence: TGTGCCAGCAGCTTAGATGGGGGGGGCTCCTACGAGCAGTACTTC.